Listed below are T cell receptor beta chains from one sample, sequenced in a study of blood T cells in healthy people across ages. TCRdb re-called the 5' RACE reads with MiXCR, one entry per CDR3 protein. The table lists about 730,000 distinct CDR3 sequences, roughly two fifths of them singletons. Material for sequencing was blood. The receptor source for this set is a woman in her sixties or seventies in good health. Both conserved end residues are part of each CDR3. A D gene is named only where the DNA matches it firmly. Clone size, where shown, is once, few, many, or a class for clones that have expanded.

clone size,D gene,J gene,V gene,CDR3 DNA,CDR3 protein
once,NA,TRBJ2-3,TRBV15,TGTGCCGCCAGCAGCCCACTCGCGGCAGATACGCAGTATTTT,CAASSPLAADTQYF
NA,TRBD1,TRBJ2-2,TRBV5-1,TGCGCCAGCAGCGAACGGACAGGGCCCACCGGGGAGCTGTTTTTT,CASSERTGPTGELFF
many,TRBD1,TRBJ2-7,TRBV11-2,TGTGCCAGCAGCACCCGGGACAGGAGGGGCCACGAGCAGTACTTC,CASSTRDRRGHEQYF
NA,NA,TRBJ1-1,TRBV3-1,TGTGCCAGCAGCCAAGATGACTTGGGGCACACTGAAGCTTTCTTT,CASSQDDLGHTEAFF
NA,TRBD2,TRBJ2-3,TRBV27,TGTGCCAGCAGTCGCCTAGCGGTAGATACGCAGTATTTT,CASSRLAVDTQYF
many,TRBD2,TRBJ2-1,TRBV29-1,TGCAGCGTTGGACTAGCGGGAGGCCTTTCCTACAATGAGCAGTTCTTC,CSVGLAGGLSYNEQFF
NA,NA,TRBJ2-2,TRBV7-9,TGTGCCAGCAGCCCGGGACTTATCGGGGAGCTGTTTTTT,CASSPGLIGELFF
NA,TRBD1,TRBJ1-2,TRBV7-3,TGTGCCAGCAGCGGACAGGGGGCGGTTGGCTACACCTTC,CASSGQGAVGYTF
NA,NA,TRBJ2-7,TRBV11-2,TGTGCCAGCAGCTTAGACAGGCCAAGCTCCTACGAGCAGTACTTC,CASSLDRPSSYEQYF
many,NA,TRBJ2-3,TRBV5-1,TGCGCCAGCAGCACTGATTCTAGCACAGATACGCAGTATTTT,CASSTDSSTDTQYF
few,NA,TRBJ2-1,TRBV14,TGTGCCAGCAGCCAAAGTGGATACAATGAGCAGTTCTTC,CASSQSGYNEQFF
NA,NA,TRBJ2-3,TRBV7-3,TGTGCCAGCAGCTTAATGGGTCAAACAGATACGCAGTATTTT,CASSLMGQTDTQYF
NA,NA,TRBJ2-1,TRBV20-1,TGCAGTGCCAAAAGGGCGGGGTCCTACAATGAGCAGTTCTTC,CSAKRAGSYNEQFF
NA,TRBD2,TRBJ2-1,TRBV19,TGTGCCAGTAGTATTGGACTAGCGGGGGACTCCTACAATGAGCAGTTCTTC,CASSIGLAGDSYNEQFF
NA,NA,TRBJ2-2,TRBV9,TGTGCCAGCAGCGGAGAAGGGGTTGGGGAGCTGTTTTTT,CASSGEGVGELFF
NA,TRBD2,TRBJ2-5,TRBV6-6,TGTGCCAGCAAAAAACGCGGGAGCCAAGAGACCCAGTACTTC,CASKKRGSQETQYF
NA,TRBD1,TRBJ1-1,TRBV5-1,TGCGCCAGCAGCTGGGCACAGGGGGTGAACACTGAAGCTTTCTTT,CASSWAQGVNTEAFF
few,NA,TRBJ2-1,TRBV20-1,TGCAGTGCGAGCACGGCTGGGCGCGGAGGTACCGTTTTCAATGAGCAGTTCTTC,CSASTAGRGGTVFNEQFF
once,NA,TRBJ1-2,TRBV5-6,TGTGCCAGCAGCTTATATACAAAACCAAACTATGGCTACACCTTC,CASSLYTKPNYGYTF
NA,NA,TRBJ1-2,TRBV6-5,TGTGCCAGCAGTTACTCTAAAGGAGCGATCGATGGCTACACCTTC,CASSYSKGAIDGYTF
NA,NA,TRBJ2-3,TRBV15,TGTGTCGCCAGCAGAGAACAGGGCCACACAGATACGCAGTATTTT,CVASREQGHTDTQYF
NA,NA,TRBJ2-2,TRBV5-1,TGCGCCAGCAGCTTGCGCCTCACGAACACCGGGGAGCTGTTTTTT,CASSLRLTNTGELFF
few,TRBD1,TRBJ1-5,TRBV6-1,TGTGCCAGCAGTGACCGACAGGGGGTTCAGCCCCAGCATTTT,CASSDRQGVQPQHF
NA,NA,TRBJ2-1,TRBV3-1,TGTGCCAGCAGCCAAAGGGGAGCGGCGTACAATGAGCAGTTCTTC,CASSQRGAAYNEQFF